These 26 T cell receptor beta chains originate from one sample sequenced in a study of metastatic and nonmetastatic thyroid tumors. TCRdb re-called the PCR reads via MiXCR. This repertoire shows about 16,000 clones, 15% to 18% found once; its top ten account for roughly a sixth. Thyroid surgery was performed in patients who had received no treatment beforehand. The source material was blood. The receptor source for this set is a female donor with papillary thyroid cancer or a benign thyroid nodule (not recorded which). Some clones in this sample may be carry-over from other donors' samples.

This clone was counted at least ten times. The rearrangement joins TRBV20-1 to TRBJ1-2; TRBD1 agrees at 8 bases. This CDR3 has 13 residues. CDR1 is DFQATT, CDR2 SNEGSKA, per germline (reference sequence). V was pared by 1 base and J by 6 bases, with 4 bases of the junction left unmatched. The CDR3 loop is CSARVDREDGYTF. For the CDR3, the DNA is TGCAGTGCTAGAGTGGACAGGGAGGATGGCTACACCTTC.

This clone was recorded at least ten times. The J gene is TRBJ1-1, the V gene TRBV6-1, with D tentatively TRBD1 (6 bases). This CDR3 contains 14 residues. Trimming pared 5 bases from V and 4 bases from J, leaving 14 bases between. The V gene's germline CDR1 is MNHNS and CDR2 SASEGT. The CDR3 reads CASSRQVAGTEAFF. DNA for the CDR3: TGTGCCAGCAGTCGACAGGTTGCGGGCACTGAAGCTTTCTTT.

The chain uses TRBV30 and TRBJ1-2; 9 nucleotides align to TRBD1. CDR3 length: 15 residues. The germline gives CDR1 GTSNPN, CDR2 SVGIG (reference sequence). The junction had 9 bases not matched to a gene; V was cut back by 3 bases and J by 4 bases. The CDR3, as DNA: TGTGCCTGGAGCCCACCGGACAGGGGTTCCTATGGCTACACCTTC. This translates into CAWSPPDRGSYGYTF.

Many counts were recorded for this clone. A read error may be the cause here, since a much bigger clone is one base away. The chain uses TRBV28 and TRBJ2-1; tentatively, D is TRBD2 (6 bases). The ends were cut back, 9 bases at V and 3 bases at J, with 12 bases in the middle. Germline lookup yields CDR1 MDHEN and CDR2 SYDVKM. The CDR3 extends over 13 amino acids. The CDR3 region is CASGLSVYNEQFF. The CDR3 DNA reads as TGTGCCAGTGGACTATCGGTCTACAATGAGCAGTTCTTC.

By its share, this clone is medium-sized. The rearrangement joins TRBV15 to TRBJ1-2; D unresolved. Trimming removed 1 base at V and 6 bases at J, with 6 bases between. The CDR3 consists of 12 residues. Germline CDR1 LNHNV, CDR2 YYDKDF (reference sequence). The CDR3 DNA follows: TGTGCCACCAGCAGAGCCTCCGATGGCTACACCTTC. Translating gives CATSRASDGYTF.

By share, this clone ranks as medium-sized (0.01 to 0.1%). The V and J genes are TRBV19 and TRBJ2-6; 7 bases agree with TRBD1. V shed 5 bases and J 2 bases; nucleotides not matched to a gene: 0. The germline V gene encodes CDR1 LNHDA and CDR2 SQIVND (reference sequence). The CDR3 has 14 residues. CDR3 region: CASSQGAGANVLTF. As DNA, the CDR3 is TGTGCCAGTAGTCAGGGGGCTGGGGCCAACGTCCTGACTTTC.

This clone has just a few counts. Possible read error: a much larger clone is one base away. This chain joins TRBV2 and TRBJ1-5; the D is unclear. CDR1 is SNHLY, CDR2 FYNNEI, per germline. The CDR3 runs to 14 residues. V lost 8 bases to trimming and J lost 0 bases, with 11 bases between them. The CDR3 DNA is TGTGCCAGCGGAAGACTGAATAGCAATCAGCCCCAGCATTTT. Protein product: CASGRLNSNQPQHF. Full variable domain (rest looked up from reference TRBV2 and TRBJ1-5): EPEVTQTPSHQVTQMGQEVILRCVPISNHLYFYWYRQILGQKVEFLVSFYNNEISEKSEIFDDQFSVERPDGSNFTLKIRSTKLEDSAMYFCASGRLNSNQPQHFGDGTRLSIL.

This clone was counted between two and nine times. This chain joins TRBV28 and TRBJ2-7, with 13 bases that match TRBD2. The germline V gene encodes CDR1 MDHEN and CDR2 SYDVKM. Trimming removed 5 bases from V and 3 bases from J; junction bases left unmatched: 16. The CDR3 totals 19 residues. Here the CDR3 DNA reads TGTGCCAGCAGTACCGTACTCGGGACTAGCGGGATGGTCGTCTACGAGCAGTACTTC. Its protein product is CASSTVLGTSGMVVYEQYF.

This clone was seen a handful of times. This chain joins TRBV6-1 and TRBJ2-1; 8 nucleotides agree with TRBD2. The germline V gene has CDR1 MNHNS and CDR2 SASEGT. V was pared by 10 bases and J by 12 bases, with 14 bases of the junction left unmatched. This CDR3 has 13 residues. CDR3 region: CAILSGVAYGQFF. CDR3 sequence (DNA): TGTGCCATCCTTAGCGGGGTGGCATATGGGCAGTTCTTC.

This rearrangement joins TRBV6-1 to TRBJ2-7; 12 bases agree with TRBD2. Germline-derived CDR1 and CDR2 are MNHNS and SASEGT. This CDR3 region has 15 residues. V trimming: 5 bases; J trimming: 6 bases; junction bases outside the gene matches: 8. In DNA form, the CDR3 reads TGTGCCAGCAGTCAATGGGGACTAGCGGGCTCCGAGCAGTACTTC. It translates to CASSQWGLAGSEQYF.

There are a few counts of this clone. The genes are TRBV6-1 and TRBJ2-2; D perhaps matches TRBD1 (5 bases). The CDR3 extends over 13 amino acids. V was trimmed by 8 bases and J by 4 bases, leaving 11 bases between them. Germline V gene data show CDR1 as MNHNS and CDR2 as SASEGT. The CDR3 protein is CASGQGFTGELFF. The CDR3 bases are TGTGCCAGCGGGCAGGGCTTCACCGGGGAGCTGTTTTTT.

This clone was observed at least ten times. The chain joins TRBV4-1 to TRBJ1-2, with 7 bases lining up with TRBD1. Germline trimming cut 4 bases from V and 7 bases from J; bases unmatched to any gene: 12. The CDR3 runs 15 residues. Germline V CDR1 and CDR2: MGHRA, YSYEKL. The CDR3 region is CASSLQVEGAFGYTF. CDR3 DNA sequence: TGCGCCAGCAGCCTTCAGGTGGAGGGGGCTTTTGGCTACACCTTC.

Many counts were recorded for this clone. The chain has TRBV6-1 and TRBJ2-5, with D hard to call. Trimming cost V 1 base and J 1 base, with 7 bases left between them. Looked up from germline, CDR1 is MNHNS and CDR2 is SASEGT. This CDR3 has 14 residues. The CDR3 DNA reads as TGTGCCAGCAGTGAAGGCAGCTCCCAAGAGACCCAGTACTTC. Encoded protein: CASSEGSSQETQYF.

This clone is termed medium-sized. CDR3 coding DNA: TGTGCCACCAGTGACCCCAGCGGGGGGGCAGGGGATACGCAGTATTTT. It is translated as CATSDPSGGAGDTQYF. The chain carries TRBV24-1 and TRBJ2-3; 10 positions agree with TRBD2. V shed 4 bases, J shed 6 bases, and the junction held 9 bases outside the gene matches. The CDR3 is 16 residues long. Germline V CDR1 and CDR2: KGHDR, SFDVKD.

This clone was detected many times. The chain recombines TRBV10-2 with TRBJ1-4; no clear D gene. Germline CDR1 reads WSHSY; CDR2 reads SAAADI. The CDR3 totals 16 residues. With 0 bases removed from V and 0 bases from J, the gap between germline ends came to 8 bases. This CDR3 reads CASSESIGSTNEKLFF. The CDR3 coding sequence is TGCGCCAGCAGTGAGTCGATAGGATCAACTAATGAAAAACTGTTTTTT.

The CDR3 DNA sequence: TGTGCCAGCAGCCCACAACCGGGACAGCAGTACTTC. Translating it yields CASSPQPGQQYF. The chain links TRBV7-2 to TRBJ2-7; D tentatively reads TRBD1 or TRBD2 (5 bases each). This CDR3 region has 12 residues. V shed 5 bases and J shed 8 bases, with 13 bases lying between them. Germline CDR1 and CDR2: SGHTA and FQGNSA.

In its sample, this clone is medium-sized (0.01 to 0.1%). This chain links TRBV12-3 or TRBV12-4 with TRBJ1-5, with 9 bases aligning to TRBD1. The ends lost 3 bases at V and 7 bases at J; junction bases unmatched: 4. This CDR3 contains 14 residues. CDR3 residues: CASSFGQGRQPQHF. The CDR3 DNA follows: TGTGCCAGCAGTTTCGGACAGGGGCGACAGCCCCAGCATTTT.

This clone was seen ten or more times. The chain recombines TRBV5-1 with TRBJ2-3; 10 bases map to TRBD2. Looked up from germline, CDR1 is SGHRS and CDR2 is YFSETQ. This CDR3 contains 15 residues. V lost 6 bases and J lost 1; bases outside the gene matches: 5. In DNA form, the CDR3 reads TGCGCCAGCACCTCCGGGACTAGCGGCACAGATACGCAGTATTTT. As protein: CASTSGTSGTDTQYF.

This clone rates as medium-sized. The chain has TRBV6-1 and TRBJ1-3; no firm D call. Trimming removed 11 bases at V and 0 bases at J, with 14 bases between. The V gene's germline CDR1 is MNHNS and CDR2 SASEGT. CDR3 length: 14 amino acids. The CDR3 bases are TGTGCCGCCCAAGGGTGGAGCTCTGGAAACACCATATATTTT. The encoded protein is CAAQGWSSGNTIYF.

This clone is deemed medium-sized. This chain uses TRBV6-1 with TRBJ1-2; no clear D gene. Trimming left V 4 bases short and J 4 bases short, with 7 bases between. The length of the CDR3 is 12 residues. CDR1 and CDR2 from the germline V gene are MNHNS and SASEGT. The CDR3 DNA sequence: TGTGCCAGCAGTGGAGAACTCTATGGCTACACCTTC. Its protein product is CASSGELYGYTF.

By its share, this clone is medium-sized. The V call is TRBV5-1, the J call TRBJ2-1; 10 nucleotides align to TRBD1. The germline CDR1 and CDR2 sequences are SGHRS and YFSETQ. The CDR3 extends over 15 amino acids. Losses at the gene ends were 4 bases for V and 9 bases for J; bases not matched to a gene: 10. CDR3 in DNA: TGCGCCAGCAGCCTCGGGACAGGGGCCACCGGTGAGCAGTTCTTC. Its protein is CASSLGTGATGEQFF.

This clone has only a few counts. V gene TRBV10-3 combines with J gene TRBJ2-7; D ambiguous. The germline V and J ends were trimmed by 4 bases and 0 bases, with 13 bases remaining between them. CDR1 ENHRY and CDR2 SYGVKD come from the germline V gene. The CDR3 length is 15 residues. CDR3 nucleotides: TGTGCCATCAGTGGACACTCCGGTAGCTCCTACGAGCAGTACTTC. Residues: CAISGHSGSSYEQYF.

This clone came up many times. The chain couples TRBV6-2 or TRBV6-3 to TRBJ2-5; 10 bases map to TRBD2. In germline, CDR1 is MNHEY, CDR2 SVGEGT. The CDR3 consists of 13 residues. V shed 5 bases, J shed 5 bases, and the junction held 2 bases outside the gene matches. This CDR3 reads CASSPSGSETQYF. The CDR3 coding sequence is TGTGCCAGCAGTCCTAGCGGGAGTGAGACCCAGTACTTC.

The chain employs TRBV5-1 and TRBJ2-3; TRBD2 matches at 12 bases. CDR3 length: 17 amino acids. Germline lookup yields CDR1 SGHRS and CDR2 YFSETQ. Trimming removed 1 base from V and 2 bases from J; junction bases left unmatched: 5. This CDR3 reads CASSLRLAGGYTDTQYF. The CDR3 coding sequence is TGCGCCAGCAGCTTGAGGCTAGCGGGAGGGTACACAGATACGCAGTATTTT.

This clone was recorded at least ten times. CDR3 in DNA: TGTGCCAGCAGCTTCATAGCGGGGACCAATTACAATGAGCAGTTCTTC. Amino acid sequence: CASSFIAGTNYNEQFF. The J gene is TRBJ2-1, the V gene TRBV11-2, with 8 bases fitting TRBD2. In germline, CDR1 is SGHAT, CDR2 FQNNGV. After removal of 3 bases from V and 4 bases from J, the junction contained 8 bases not matched to a gene. The CDR3 covers 16 residues.

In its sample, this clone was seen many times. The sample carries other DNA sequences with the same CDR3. CDR3: CASSPLTSGSGNEQFF. CDR3 coding DNA: TGTGCCAGCTCACCCCTAACTAGCGGGAGTGGGAATGAGCAGTTCTTC. V and J are TRBV18 and TRBJ2-1, with 11 bases matching TRBD2. V shed 3 bases and J 7 bases; nucleotides not matched to a gene: 8. The germline gives CDR1 KGHSH, CDR2 LQKENI. CDR3 length: 16 residues.